The entry below describes one TCR beta chain. Its antigen remains unknown. TCR beta CDR3 sequences were amplified from RNA transcripts. A set of HTBI primers served as the primers for a first-round RT-PCR of the TCR CDR3. One entry per CDR3 protein, called by TCRdb with MiXCR from the multiplex PCR reads. The data hold approximately 360,000 distinct CDR3 sequences, with 20% to 25% observed a single time. The data were taken from a study of T cells in Graves' hyperthyroidism and ophthalmopathy. Overall study: Peripheral blood sampling occurred at initial diagnosis, before any treatment. Findings and caveats of the study: From stable hyperthyroidism, ophthalmopathy was set apart by a 13 V-J model.

CDR3 length equals 17 residues. With 6 bases removed from V and 8 bases from J, the gap between germline ends came to 26 bases. A lack of ophthalmopathy progression within 18 months defined stable Graves' hyperthyroidism. Every diagnosis used clinical symptoms, serum thyroxine and TRAb, thyroid ultrasound and orbital computed tomography. Input material: blood. This receptor was obtained from a middle-aged man with Graves' hyperthyroidism. This chain links TRBV12-3 or TRBV12-4 with TRBJ2-1, with a tentative D call TRBD1 (5 bases). The CDR3 loop reads CASRPGFSRAPSDEQFF. In DNA form, the CDR3 reads TGTGCCAGCAGACCAGGGTTTAGCAGGGCCCCCTCGGATGAGCAGTTCTTC.